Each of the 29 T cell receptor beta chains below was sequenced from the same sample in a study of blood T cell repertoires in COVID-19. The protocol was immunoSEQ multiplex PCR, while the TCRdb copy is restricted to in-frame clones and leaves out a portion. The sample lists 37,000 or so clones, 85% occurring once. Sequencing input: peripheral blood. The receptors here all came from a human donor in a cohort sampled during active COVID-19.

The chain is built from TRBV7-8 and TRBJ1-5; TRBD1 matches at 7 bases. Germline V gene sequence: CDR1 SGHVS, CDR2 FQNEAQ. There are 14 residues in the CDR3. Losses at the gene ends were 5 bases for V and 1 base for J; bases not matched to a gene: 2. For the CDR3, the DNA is TGTGCCAGCAGCAAGACAGGGAGCAATCAGCCCCAGCATTTT. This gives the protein CASSKTGSNQPQHF. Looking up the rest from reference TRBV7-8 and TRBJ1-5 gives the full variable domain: GAGVSQSPRYKVAKRGQDVALRCDPISGHVSLFWYQQALGQGPEFLTYFQNEAQLDKSGLPSDRFFAERPEGSVSTLKIQRTQQEDSAVYLCASSKTGSNQPQHFGDGTRLSIL.

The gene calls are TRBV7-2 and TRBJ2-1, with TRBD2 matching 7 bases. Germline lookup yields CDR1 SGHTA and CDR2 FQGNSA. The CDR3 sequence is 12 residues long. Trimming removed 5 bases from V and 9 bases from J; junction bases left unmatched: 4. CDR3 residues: CASSLTSFEQFF. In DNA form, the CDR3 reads TGTGCCAGCAGCCTGACTAGCTTTGAGCAGTTCTTC. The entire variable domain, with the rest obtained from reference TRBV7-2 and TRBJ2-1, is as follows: GAGVSQSPSNKVTEKGKDVELRCDPISGHTALYWYRQSLGQGLEFLIYFQGNSAPDKSGLPSDRFSAERTGGSVSTLTIQRTQQEDSAVYLCASSLTSFEQFFGPGTRLTVL.

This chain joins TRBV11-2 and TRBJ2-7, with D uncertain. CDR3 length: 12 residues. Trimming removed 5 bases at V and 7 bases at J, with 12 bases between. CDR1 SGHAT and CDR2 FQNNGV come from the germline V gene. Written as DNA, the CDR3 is TGTGCCAGCAGCATTACTCCGATTGAGCAGTACTTC. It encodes CASSITPIEQYF.

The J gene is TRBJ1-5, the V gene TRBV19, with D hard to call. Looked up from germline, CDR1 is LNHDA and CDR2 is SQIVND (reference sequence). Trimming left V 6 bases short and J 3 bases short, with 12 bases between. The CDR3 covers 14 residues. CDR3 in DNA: TGTGCCAGTAGCCTAGGCGGATACAATCAGCCCCAGCATTTT. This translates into CASSLGGYNQPQHF. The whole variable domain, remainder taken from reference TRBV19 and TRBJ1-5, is DGGITQSPKYLFRKEGQNVTLSCEQNLNHDAMYWYRQDPGQGLRLIYYSQIVNDFQKGDIAEGYSVSREKKESFPLTVTSAQKNPTAFYLCASSLGGYNQPQHFGDGTRLSIL.

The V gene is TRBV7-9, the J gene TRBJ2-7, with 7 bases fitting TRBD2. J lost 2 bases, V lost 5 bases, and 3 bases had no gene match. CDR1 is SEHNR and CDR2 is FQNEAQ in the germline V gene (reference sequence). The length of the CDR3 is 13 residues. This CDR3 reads CASSGREAYEQYF. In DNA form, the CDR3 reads TGTGCCAGCAGCGGACGGGAGGCCTACGAGCAGTACTTC.

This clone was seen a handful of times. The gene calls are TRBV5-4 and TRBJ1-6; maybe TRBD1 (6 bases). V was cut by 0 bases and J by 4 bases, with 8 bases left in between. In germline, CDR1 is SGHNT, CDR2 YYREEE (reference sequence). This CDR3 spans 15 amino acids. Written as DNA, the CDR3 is TGTGCCAGCAGCTTGGGGACAGAGTATAATTCACCCCTCCACTTT. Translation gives CASSLGTEYNSPLHF.

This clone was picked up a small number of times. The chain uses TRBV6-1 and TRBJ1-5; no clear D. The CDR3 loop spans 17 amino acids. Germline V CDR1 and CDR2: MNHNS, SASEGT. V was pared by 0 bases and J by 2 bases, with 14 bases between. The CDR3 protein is CASSEASGPWGNQPQHF. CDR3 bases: TGTGCCAGCAGTGAAGCTTCAGGTCCCTGGGGCAATCAGCCCCAGCATTTT.

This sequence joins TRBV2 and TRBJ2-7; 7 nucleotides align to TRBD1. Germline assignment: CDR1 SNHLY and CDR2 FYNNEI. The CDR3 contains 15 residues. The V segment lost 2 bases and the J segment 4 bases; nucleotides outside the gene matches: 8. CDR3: CASSEKGAPLYEQYF. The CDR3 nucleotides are TGTGCCAGCAGTGAAAAGGGGGCCCCGTTGTACGAGCAGTACTTC.

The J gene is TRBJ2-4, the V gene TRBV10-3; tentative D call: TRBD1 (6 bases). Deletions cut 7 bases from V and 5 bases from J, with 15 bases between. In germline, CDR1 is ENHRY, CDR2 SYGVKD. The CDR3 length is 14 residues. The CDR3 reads CAITKTGTQNIQYF. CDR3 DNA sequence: TGTGCCATCACCAAGACCGGGACACAAAACATTCAGTACTTC.

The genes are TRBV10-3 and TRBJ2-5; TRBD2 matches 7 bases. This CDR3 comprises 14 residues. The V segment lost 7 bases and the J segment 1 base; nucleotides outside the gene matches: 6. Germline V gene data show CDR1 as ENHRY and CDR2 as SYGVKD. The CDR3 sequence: CAITSSGGQETQYF. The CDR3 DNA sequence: TGTGCCATCACCTCTTCGGGGGGCCAAGAGACCCAGTACTTC.

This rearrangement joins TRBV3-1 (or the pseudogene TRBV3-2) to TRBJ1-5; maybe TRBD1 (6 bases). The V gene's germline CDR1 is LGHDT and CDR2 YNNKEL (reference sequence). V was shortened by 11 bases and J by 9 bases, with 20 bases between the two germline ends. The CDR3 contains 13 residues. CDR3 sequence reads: CASGQGNFWPQHF. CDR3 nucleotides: TGTGCCTCCGGGCAGGGGAATTTTTGGCCCCAGCATTTT.

The DNA of the CDR3 is TGTGCCAGCAGAACTCAGGGGACCCCTAATTCACCCCTCCACTTT. As protein: CASRTQGTPNSPLHF. The rearrangement uses TRBV6-5 and TRBJ1-6; maybe TRBD1 (6 bases). V was pared by 6 bases and J by 6 bases, with 15 bases between. Per the germline V gene, CDR1 is MNHEY and CDR2 is SVGAGI. CDR3 length equals 15 residues.

CDR3 nucleotide sequence: TGTGCCAGCAGCCTTTTGGACAGGGAGTCGGGAGTGTTCTTT. Protein: CASSLLDRESGVFF. The chain links TRBV3-1 (or the pseudogene TRBV3-2) to TRBJ1-1, with 8 nucleotides matching TRBD1. V lost 4 bases, J lost 14 bases, and 15 bases stayed unmatched. Germline V gene sequence: CDR1 LGHDT, CDR2 YNNKEL (reference sequence). The CDR3 sequence is 14 residues long.

The CDR3 protein is CASRPGQGGNIQYF. DNA of the CDR3: TGTGCCAGCAGGCCGGGACAGGGAGGGAACATTCAGTACTTC. The chain joins TRBV7-9 to TRBJ2-4; 9 positions match TRBD1. There are 14 residues in the CDR3. Germline CDR1 reads SEHNR; CDR2 reads FQNEAQ (reference sequence). The J segment lost 7 bases and the V segment lost 6 bases, leaving 7 bases of the junction unmatched.

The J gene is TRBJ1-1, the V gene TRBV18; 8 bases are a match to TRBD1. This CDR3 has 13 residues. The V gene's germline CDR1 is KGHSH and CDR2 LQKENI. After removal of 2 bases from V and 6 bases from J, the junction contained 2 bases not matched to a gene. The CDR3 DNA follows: TGTGCCAGCTCACCAGGGGACAGGCCTGAAGCTTTCTTT. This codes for CASSPGDRPEAFF.

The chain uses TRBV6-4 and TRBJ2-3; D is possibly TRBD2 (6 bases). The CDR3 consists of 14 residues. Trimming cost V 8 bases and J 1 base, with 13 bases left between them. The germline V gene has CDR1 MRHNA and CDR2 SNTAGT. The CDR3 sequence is CASSREDGTDTQYF. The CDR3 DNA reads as TGTGCCAGCTCCAGGGAGGATGGCACAGATACGCAGTATTTT.

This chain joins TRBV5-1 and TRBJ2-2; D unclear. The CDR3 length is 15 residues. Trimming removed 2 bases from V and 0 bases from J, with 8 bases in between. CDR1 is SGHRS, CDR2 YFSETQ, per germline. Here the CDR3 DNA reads TGCGCCAGCAGCTTCAGGCAGCCGAACACCGGGGAGCTGTTTTTT. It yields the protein CASSFRQPNTGELFF.

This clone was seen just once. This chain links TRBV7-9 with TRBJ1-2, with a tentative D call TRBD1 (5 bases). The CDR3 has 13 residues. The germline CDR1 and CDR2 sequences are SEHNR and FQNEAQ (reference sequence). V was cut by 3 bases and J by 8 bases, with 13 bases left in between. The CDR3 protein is CASSLGREQGYTF. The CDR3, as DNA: TGTGCCAGCAGCTTGGGCAGGGAACAAGGCTACACCTTC.

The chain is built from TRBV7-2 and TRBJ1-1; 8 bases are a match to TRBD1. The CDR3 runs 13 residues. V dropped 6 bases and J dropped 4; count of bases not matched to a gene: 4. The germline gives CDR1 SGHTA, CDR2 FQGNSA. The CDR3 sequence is CASRYGTGTEAFF. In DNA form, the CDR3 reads TGTGCCAGCAGATACGGGACAGGCACTGAAGCTTTCTTT.

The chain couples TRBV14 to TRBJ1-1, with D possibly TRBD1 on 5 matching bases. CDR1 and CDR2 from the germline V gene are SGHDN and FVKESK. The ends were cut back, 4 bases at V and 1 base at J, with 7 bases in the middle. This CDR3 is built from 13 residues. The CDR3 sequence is CASSLQGNTEAFF. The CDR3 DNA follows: TGTGCCAGCAGCCTTCAGGGGAACACTGAAGCTTTCTTT.

The CDR3 protein is CASSLMSYEQYF. CDR3 DNA: TGTGCCAGCAGTTTAATGAGCTACGAGCAGTACTTC. The chain couples TRBV28 to TRBJ2-7, with D uncertain. This CDR3 region has 12 residues. V lost 2 bases and J lost 3, with 5 bases in between. CDR1 and CDR2 from the germline V gene are MDHEN and SYDVKM.

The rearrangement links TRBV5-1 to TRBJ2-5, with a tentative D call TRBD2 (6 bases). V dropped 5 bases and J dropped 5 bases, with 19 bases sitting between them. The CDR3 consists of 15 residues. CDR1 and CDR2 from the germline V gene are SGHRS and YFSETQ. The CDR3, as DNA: TGCGCCAGCAGACCCTGGGGGACGGAGGGTGAGACCCAGTACTTC. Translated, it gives CASRPWGTEGETQYF.

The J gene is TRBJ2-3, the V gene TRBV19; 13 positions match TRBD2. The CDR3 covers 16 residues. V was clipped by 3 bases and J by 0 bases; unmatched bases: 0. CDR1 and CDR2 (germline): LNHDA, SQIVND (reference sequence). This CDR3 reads CASSMGLAGSTDTQYF. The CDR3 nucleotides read TGTGCCAGTAGTATGGGACTAGCGGGAAGCACAGATACGCAGTATTTT.

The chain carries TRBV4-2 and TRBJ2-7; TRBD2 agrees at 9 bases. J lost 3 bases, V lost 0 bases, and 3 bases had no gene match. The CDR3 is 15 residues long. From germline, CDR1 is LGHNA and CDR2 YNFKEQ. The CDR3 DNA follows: TGTGCCAGCAGCCAAGATACTAGCGGGTACTACGAGCAGTACTTC. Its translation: CASSQDTSGYYEQYF.

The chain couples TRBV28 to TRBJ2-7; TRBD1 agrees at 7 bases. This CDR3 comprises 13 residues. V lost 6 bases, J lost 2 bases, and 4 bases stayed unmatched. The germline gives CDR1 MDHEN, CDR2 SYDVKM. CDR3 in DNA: TGTGCCAGCAGCCCAGGGGGACCCTACGAGCAGTACTTC. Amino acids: CASSPGGPYEQYF. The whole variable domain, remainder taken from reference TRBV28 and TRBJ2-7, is DVKVTQSSRYLVKRTGEKVFLECVQDMDHENMFWYRQDPGLGLRLIYFSYDVKMKEKGDIPEGYSVSREKKERFSLILESASTNQTSMYLCASSPGGPYEQYFGPGTRLTVT.

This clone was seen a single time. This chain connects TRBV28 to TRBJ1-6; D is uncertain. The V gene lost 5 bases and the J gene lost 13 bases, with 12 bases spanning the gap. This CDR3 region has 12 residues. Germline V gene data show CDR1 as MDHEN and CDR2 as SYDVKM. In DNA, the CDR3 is TGTGCCAGCAGTCGCCATCCGGGGCCCCTCCACTTT. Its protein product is CASSRHPGPLHF.

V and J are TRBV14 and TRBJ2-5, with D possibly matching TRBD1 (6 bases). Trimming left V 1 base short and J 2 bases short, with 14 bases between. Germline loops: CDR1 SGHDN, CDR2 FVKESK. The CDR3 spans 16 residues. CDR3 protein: CASSQALQGLQETQYF. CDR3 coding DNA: TGTGCCAGCAGCCAAGCACTACAGGGCCTACAAGAGACCCAGTACTTC.

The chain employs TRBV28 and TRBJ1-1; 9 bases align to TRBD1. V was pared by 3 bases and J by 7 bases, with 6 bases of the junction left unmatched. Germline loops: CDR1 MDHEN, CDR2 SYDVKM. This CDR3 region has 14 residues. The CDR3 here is CASSLGTGRDEAFF. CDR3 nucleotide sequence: TGTGCCAGCAGTTTGGGGACAGGGAGGGATGAAGCTTTCTTT.

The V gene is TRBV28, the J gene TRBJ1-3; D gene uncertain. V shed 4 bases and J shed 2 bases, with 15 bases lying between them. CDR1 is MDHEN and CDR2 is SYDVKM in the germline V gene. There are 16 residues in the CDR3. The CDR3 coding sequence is TGTGCCAGCAGTTCAGGCCAGTCGATGGCTGGAAACACCATATATTTT. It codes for CASSSGQSMAGNTIYF.